The clone carrying this T cell receptor beta chain was detected ten times or more. Its antigen is not known. The library was made from cDNA and included unique molecular identifiers. From the PCR reads, TCRdb called clonotypes with MiXCR, one entry per CDR3 protein. The table lists approximately 730,000 distinct CDR3 sequences, approximately 30% of them singletons, with roughly 0.54% in the top ten. Trimming stripped 4 bases from V and 0 bases from J, with 10 bases between. This CDR3 spans 13 amino acids. Germline lookup yields CDR1 SQVTM and CDR2 ANQGSEA. The sample belongs to a study of post-analysis software for immune sequencing data. Overall study: Included courses were relapsing-remitting and secondary progressive multiple sclerosis; progressive-relapsing multiple sclerosis was also included. Whole-study results and caveats: Five or six TRBV segments, TRBV5-6, TRBV5-1 and TRBV20-1 among them, were found more frequent in patients than controls.

V and J are TRBV29-1 and TRBJ2-7; a weak D match, TRBD2 (5 bases). The specimen was blood. This sequence was found in a girl aged 10 to 17 with multiple sclerosis. The CDR3 DNA sequence: TGCAGCGTTGGTCTAGGGAGCTCCTACGAGCAGTACTTC. Its protein product is CSVGLGSSYEQYF.